This T cell receptor beta chain was identified during a study of blood T cell repertoires in COVID-19. Study background: The United States, Italy and Spain were the sources of the acute and convalescent COVID-19 samples. T cells, B-cell-depleted T cells, or PBMCs supplied cDNA or gDNA.

V lost 7 bases to trimming and J lost 1 base, with 16 bases between them. Germline CDR1 and CDR2: SNHLY and FYNNEI. There are 16 residues in the CDR3. This clone appeared once. Original handling: Nucleated cell counts were estimated from reference gene primer amplification. The repertoire was sequenced with immunoSEQ multiplex PCR; TCRdb's copy has only in-frame clones and lacks some. Clone size and the V and J calls come from that table; the DNA yielded D and trimming. This sample has about 200,000 clones, with roughly 84% found just once. V is TRBV2 and J is TRBJ2-2, with D perhaps TRBD2 (6 bases). The sequence came from a human donor in a cohort sampled during active COVID-19. Sequenced: peripheral blood. CDR3 protein: CASNQHGLKNTGELFF. In nucleotides, the CDR3 is TGTGCCAGCAACCAACACGGACTAAAGAACACCGGGGAGCTGTTTTTT. Full variable domain (missing parts from reference TRBV2 and TRBJ2-2): EPEVTQTPSHQVTQMGQEVILRCVPISNHLYFYWYRQILGQKVEFLVSFYNNEISEKSEIFDDQFSVERPDGSNFTLKIRSTKLEDSAMYFCASNQHGLKNTGELFFGEGSRLTVL.